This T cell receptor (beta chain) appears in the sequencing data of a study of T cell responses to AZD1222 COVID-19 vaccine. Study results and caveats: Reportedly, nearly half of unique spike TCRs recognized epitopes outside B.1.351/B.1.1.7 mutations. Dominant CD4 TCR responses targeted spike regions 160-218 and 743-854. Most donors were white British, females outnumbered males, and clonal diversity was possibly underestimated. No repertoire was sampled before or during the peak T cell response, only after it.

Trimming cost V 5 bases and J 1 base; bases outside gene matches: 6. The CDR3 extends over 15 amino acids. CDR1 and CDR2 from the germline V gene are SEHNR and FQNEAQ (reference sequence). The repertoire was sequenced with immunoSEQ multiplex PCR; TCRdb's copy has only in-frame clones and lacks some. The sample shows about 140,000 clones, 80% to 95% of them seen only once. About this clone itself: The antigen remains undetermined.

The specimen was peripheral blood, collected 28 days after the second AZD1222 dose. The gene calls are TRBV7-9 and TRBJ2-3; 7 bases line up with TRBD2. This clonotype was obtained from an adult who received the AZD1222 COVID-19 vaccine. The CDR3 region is CASSPSSGGTDTQYF. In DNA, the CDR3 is TGTGCCAGCAGCCCATCTAGCGGTGGCACAGATACGCAGTATTTT.